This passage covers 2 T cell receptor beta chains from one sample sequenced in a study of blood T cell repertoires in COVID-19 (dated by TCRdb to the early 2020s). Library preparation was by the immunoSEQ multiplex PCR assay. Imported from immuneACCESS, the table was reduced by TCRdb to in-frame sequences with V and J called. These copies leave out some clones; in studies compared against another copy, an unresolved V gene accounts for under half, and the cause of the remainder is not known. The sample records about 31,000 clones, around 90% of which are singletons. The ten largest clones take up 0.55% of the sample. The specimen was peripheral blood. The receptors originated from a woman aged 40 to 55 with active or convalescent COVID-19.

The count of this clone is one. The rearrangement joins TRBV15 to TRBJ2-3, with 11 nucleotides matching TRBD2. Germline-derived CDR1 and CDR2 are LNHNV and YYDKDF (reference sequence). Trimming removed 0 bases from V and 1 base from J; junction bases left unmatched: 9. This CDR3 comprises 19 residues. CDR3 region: CATSRDLAGGRIGTDTQYF. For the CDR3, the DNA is TGTGCCACCAGCAGAGATTTAGCGGGAGGGCGAATAGGCACAGATACGCAGTATTTT.

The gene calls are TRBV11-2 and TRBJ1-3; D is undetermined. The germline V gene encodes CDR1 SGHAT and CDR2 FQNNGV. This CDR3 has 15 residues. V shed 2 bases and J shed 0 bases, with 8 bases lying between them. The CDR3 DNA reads TGTGCCAGCAGCTTACAATACGGCTCTGGAAACACCATATATTTT. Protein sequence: CASSLQYGSGNTIYF.